These 28 T cell receptor beta chains were all obtained from the same sample, sequenced in a study of OX40 agonist ivuxolimab in advanced cancers. Receptor libraries were prepared by the immunoSEQ multiplex PCR assay. TCRdb re-hosts the immuneACCESS table, in-frame sequences only. Its copies lack some clones; in the studies checked, an unresolved V gene accounts for under half of them, and the cause for the rest is not known. The sample profile shows approximately 90,000 clones; around nine tenths of them were found once. The top ten clones comprise around 0.3% of the sample. Specimen: CD4+ or CD8+ T cells sorted from blood, collected in a trial of the OX40 agonist ivuxolimab. These receptors all stem from an adult with an advanced solid tumor such as melanoma, head and neck, liver or kidney cancer.

The V and J genes are TRBV5-6 and TRBJ1-5; D gene unclear. Germline CDR1 reads SGHDT; CDR2 reads YYEEEE. V was pared by 2 bases and J by 1 base, with 10 bases between. This CDR3 spans 15 amino acids. The CDR3 DNA reads as TGTGCCAGCAGCTTAGGGTCGGTAAGCAATCAGCCCCAGCATTTT. Residues: CASSLGSVSNQPQHF.

The J gene is TRBJ1-2, the V gene TRBV2; 7 bases agree with TRBD1. CDR1 and CDR2 from the germline V gene are SNHLY and FYNNEI. The ends lost 7 bases at V and 6 bases at J; junction bases unmatched: 14. CDR3 length equals 15 residues. CDR3 sequence reads: CASIRSRGGGDGYTF. The CDR3 nucleotides are TGTGCCAGCATCAGGAGCCGGGGAGGGGGCGATGGCTACACCTTC.

This chain links TRBV6-1 with TRBJ1-4; D gene ambiguous. Germline V gene lookup returns CDR1 MNHNS and CDR2 SASEGT. The CDR3 runs 14 residues. The V end lost 6 bases, the J end lost 4 bases, and 12 bases lay between the germline ends. CDR3 sequence: CASRRGQYNEKLFF. In DNA form, the CDR3 reads TGTGCCAGCAGGAGAGGGCAGTATAATGAAAAACTGTTTTTT.

The chain is built from TRBV5-1 and TRBJ1-4, with 10 bases lining up with TRBD1. Trimming at V came to 4 bases and at J to 6 bases, leaving 9 bases not matched to a gene. This CDR3 spans 16 amino acids. Germline CDR1 is SGHRS and CDR2 is YFSETQ. In DNA form, the CDR3 reads TGCGCCAGCAGCAGAGATTCCGGGACAGGGGATGAAAAACTGTTTTTT. As protein: CASSRDSGTGDEKLFF.

The V call is TRBV4-1, the J call TRBJ2-4, with 10 bases aligning to TRBD1. The length of the CDR3 is 17 residues. The germline gives CDR1 MGHRA, CDR2 YSYEKL. J was trimmed by 0 bases and V by 3 bases; bases with no gene match: 5. The DNA for the CDR3 is TGCGCCAGCAGCCAGGGACAGGGGACCCTAGCCAAAAACATTCAGTACTTC. This translates into CASSQGQGTLAKNIQYF.

The chain couples TRBV6-6 to TRBJ2-3; no clear D. CDR1 and CDR2 (germline): MNHNY, SVGAGI (reference sequence). The CDR3 contains 11 residues. Deletions cut 8 bases from V and 9 bases from J, with 12 bases between. CDR3 DNA sequence: TGTGCCAGCGCCCTCGGTGGGACGCAGTATTTT. It codes for CASALGGTQYF.

The chain uses TRBV19 and TRBJ1-5; D is perhaps TRBD1 (6 bases). V was pared by 4 bases and J by 6 bases, with 16 bases between. The CDR3 is 15 residues long. The germline gives CDR1 LNHDA, CDR2 SQIVND (reference sequence). The CDR3 coding sequence is TGTGCCAGTAGTACTCATCCCCCAGGGGCTCAGCCCCAGCATTTT. This gives the protein CASSTHPPGAQPQHF. Based on the CDR3 plus reference TRBV19 and TRBJ1-5, the full variable domain is DGGITQSPKYLFRKEGQNVTLSCEQNLNHDAMYWYRQDPGQGLRLIYYSQIVNDFQKGDIAEGYSVSREKKESFPLTVTSAQKNPTAFYLCASSTHPPGAQPQHFGDGTRLSIL.

In DNA form, the CDR3 reads TGCGCCAGCAGGAGAGGGGGAGCAACTAATGAAAAACTGTTTTTT. It is translated as CASRRGGATNEKLFF. The chain uses TRBV10-2 and TRBJ1-4; D is perhaps TRBD1 (6 bases). V shed 6 bases and J shed 0 bases, with 11 bases lying between them. There are 15 residues in the CDR3. Germline V lookup: CDR1 WSHSY, CDR2 SAAADI.

The rearrangement links TRBV30 to TRBJ1-1, with D hard to call. Germline V gene data show CDR1 as GTSNPN and CDR2 as SVGIG (reference sequence). The CDR3 has 10 amino acids. Deletions cut 0 bases from V and 9 bases from J, with 5 bases between. DNA for the CDR3: TGTGCCTGGAGTGTACTCCAAGCTTTCTTT. It yields the protein CAWSVLQAFF.

The J gene is TRBJ2-5, the V gene TRBV6-1; 7 bases line up with TRBD1. CDR1 MNHNS and CDR2 SASEGT come from the germline V gene. The CDR3 has 13 residues. V trimming: 6 bases; J trimming: 5 bases; junction bases outside the gene matches: 6. CDR3 sequence: CASSYGTEETQYF. The CDR3 DNA sequence: TGTGCCAGCAGCTATGGGACAGAGGAGACCCAGTACTTC.

This chain's CDR3 is CASSLTGKEQFF. DNA for the CDR3: TGTGCCAGCAGCTTAACCGGGAAGGAGCAGTTCTTC. The rearrangement joins TRBV7-9 to TRBJ2-1, with D tentatively TRBD2 (5 bases). This CDR3 has 12 residues. Germline CDR1 and CDR2: SEHNR and FQNEAQ (reference sequence). The V end was cut by 2 bases, the J end by 10 bases, with 9 bases between.

The chain couples TRBV6-5 to TRBJ2-7; 7 positions agree with TRBD1. The CDR3 is 13 amino acids. Germline loops: CDR1 MNHEY, CDR2 SVGAGI. The trim removed 7 bases at V and 0 bases at J, leaving 3 bases unmatched. The CDR3 protein is CASTPGGSYEQYF. Here the CDR3 DNA reads TGTGCCAGCACTCCAGGGGGCTCCTACGAGCAGTACTTC.

V gene TRBV19 combines with J gene TRBJ2-2, with 11 positions matching TRBD1. CDR1 and CDR2 from the germline V gene are LNHDA and SQIVND (reference sequence). The ends lost 5 bases at V and 4 bases at J; junction bases unmatched: 3. This CDR3 is 15 amino acids long. CDR3 coding DNA: TGTGCCAGTAGTCTAGGGACAGGGGGCACCGGGGAGCTGTTTTTT. Protein sequence: CASSLGTGGTGELFF.

This rearrangement joins TRBV2 to TRBJ2-7; 7 bases align to TRBD1. Trimming at V came to 4 bases and at J to 1 base, leaving 7 bases not matched to a gene. Germline CDR1 is SNHLY and CDR2 is FYNNEI. The CDR3 contains 15 residues. The CDR3 coding sequence is TGTGCCAGCAGTGGGCCACAGGGGAGTTCCTACGAGCAGTACTTC. It is translated as CASSGPQGSSYEQYF.

As for this clone: As the CDR3 is not closed by the conserved phenylalanine or tryptophan, this likely results from a read error. V usage is TRBV12-5 and J usage is TRBJ1-2, with D possibly being TRBD1 (5 bases). The V and J ends lost 2 bases and 2 bases respectively, with 15 bases between them. CDR3 length: 16 residues. Per germline, CDR1 LGHNT and CDR2 FRNRAP. The CDR3 DNA is TGTGCTAGTGGTTTGTTGGGAACACAGGAAAACTATGGCTACACCGTC. It is translated as CASGLLGTQENYGYTV.

The rearrangement links TRBV6-1 to TRBJ2-3, with D possibly matching TRBD2 (5 bases). The V gene's germline CDR1 is MNHNS and CDR2 SASEGT. With 3 bases removed from V and 10 bases from J, the gap between germline ends came to 8 bases. This CDR3 comprises 11 residues. The CDR3 spells CASSDLLAQYF. For the CDR3, the DNA is TGTGCCAGCAGTGATTTACTAGCGCAGTATTTT.

This chain joins TRBV5-1 and TRBJ1-1; D is unresolved. V was trimmed by 0 bases and J by 4 bases, leaving 13 bases between them. This CDR3 is 15 amino acids long. CDR1 SGHRS and CDR2 YFSETQ come from the germline V gene. The CDR3 loop reads CASSLGEGRGTEAFF. The CDR3 DNA reads TGCGCCAGCAGCTTGGGTGAGGGTCGTGGCACTGAAGCTTTCTTT.

J is TRBJ1-1 and V is TRBV7-8; 8 nucleotides agree with TRBD1. The CDR3 has 11 residues. Germline loops: CDR1 SGHVS, CDR2 FQNEAQ. V was clipped by 4 bases and J by 10 bases; unmatched bases: 2. CDR3 region: CASSSDRVAFF. CDR3 nucleotide sequence: TGTGCCAGCAGCTCGGACAGGGTAGCTTTCTTT.

In its sample, this clone was seen once. The chain employs TRBV5-1 and TRBJ2-5, with D hard to call. Germline V gives CDR1 SGHRS, CDR2 YFSETQ. Trimming removed 4 bases from V and 0 bases from J, with 13 bases in between. CDR3 length equals 15 residues. CDR3 sequence: CASSKSQAYQETQYF. The DNA for the CDR3 is TGCGCCAGCAGCAAAAGCCAAGCGTACCAAGAGACCCAGTACTTC.

The chain is built from TRBV5-1 and TRBJ2-5; D might be TRBD1 (5 bases). Germline-derived CDR1 and CDR2 are SGHRS and YFSETQ. CDR3 length: 14 amino acids. Trimming shortened V by 4 bases and J by 1 base, and 11 bases separated the two germline ends. CDR3 DNA: TGCGCCAGCAGCCGACAGCCTATCCAAGAGACCCAGTACTTC. It is translated as CASSRQPIQETQYF.

Only one count was recorded for this clone. CDR3 protein: CASSLVAARLSSYEQYF. In nucleotides, the CDR3 is TGCGCCAGCAGCTTGGTTGCAGCCCGATTGAGCTCCTACGAGCAGTACTTC. J is TRBJ2-7 and V is TRBV5-1; D gene ambiguous. Germline V lookup: CDR1 SGHRS, CDR2 YFSETQ. V lost 0 bases and J lost 0, with 16 bases in between. The CDR3 has 17 amino acids.

This clone was recorded only once. The rearrangement joins TRBV7-2 to TRBJ1-5, with D possibly matching TRBD1 (6 bases). V was trimmed by 1 base and J by 3 bases, leaving 10 bases between them. Germline-derived CDR1 and CDR2 are SGHTA and FQGNSA. This CDR3 region has 15 residues. The CDR3 coding sequence is TGTGCCAGCAGCTTAGACGGACAGCCCAATCAGCCCCAGCATTTT. Translating it yields CASSLDGQPNQPQHF.

The V call is TRBV27, the J call TRBJ1-6; D unclear. The CDR3 runs 13 residues. Germline values: CDR1 MNHEY, CDR2 SMNVEV (reference sequence). V was pared by 3 bases and J by 7 bases, with 7 bases between. Here the CDR3 reads CASSFIVNSPLHF. The CDR3 DNA reads as TGTGCCAGCAGTTTTATAGTAAATTCACCCCTCCACTTT.

The V call is TRBV4-1, the J call TRBJ1-4; the match to TRBD1 covers 10 bases. V trimming: 2 bases; J trimming: 7 bases; junction bases outside the gene matches: 4. The CDR3 loop spans 15 amino acids. Germline V lookup: CDR1 MGHRA, CDR2 YSYEKL. CDR3 nucleotide sequence: TGCGCCAGCAGCCAACCGGGACAGGGGCCTGAAAAACTGTTTTTT. Protein sequence: CASSQPGQGPEKLFF.

The chain links TRBV7-9 to TRBJ2-4; weak D call: TRBD2 (6 bases). From germline, CDR1 is SEHNR and CDR2 FQNEAQ (reference sequence). Trimming removed 5 bases at V and 0 bases at J, with 8 bases between. The CDR3 is made up of 14 amino acids. CDR3 residues: CASSLGGAKNIQYF. As DNA, the CDR3 is TGTGCCAGCAGCCTCGGGGGAGCCAAAAACATTCAGTACTTC. Full variable domain (outside the CDR3, taken from reference TRBV7-9 and TRBJ2-4): DTGVSQNPRHKITKRGQNVTFRCDPISEHNRLYWYRQTLGQGPEFLTYFQNEAQLEKSRLLSDRFSAERPKGSFSTLEIQRTEQGDSAMYLCASSLGGAKNIQYFGAGTRLSVL.

Of note for this clone: The same CDR3 is also encoded by other DNA sequences in this sample. The CDR3 loop reads CASSPDRVQPQHF. In DNA, the CDR3 is TGTGCCAGCAGTCCGGACAGGGTGCAGCCCCAGCATTTT. The chain employs TRBV6-5 and TRBJ1-5; 8 nucleotides line up with TRBD1. The CDR3 is 13 amino acids. CDR1 MNHEY and CDR2 SVGAGI come from the germline V gene. The V segment lost 5 bases and the J segment 7 bases; nucleotides outside the gene matches: 4.

V and J are TRBV7-2 and TRBJ1-5, with 8 positions matching TRBD1. CDR3 size: 15 residues. Looked up from germline, CDR1 is SGHTA and CDR2 is FQGNSA. Losses at the gene ends were 4 bases for V and 2 bases for J; bases not matched to a gene: 4. The chain's CDR3 is CASSSGQGGNQPQHF. In nucleotides, the CDR3 is TGTGCCAGCAGCTCAGGACAGGGCGGCAATCAGCCCCAGCATTTT.

Only one count was recorded for this clone. The chain links TRBV6-4 to TRBJ2-7; TRBD1 matches at 9 bases. CDR3 length: 15 residues. Germline CDR1 is MRHNA and CDR2 is SNTAGT. V shed 3 bases, J shed 6 bases, and the junction held 9 bases outside the gene matches. The CDR3: CASSDSATGGVEQYF. CDR3 in DNA: TGTGCCAGCAGTGATTCTGCCACAGGGGGCGTCGAGCAGTACTTC.